This passage covers 3 T cell receptor beta chains from one sample sequenced in a study of a mutant IDH1 vaccine in newly diagnosed glioma. Only in-frame clones appear in the TCRdb table, and some are missing; sequencing was by immunoSEQ multiplex PCR. The sample has some 56,000 clones, roughly 76% seen once. The time point here: week 47, end of study. Doses of 300 ug of mutant IDH1 20-mer peptide were given with topical imiquimod. Their recognized antigens are unknown. The sample in question was PBMCs, obtained from a glioma patient whose treatment included an IDH1 peptide vaccine. These receptors originate from a man over 45 with glioma.

The V call is TRBV7-9, the J call TRBJ2-7; TRBD2 matches 9 bases. The V and J ends lost 6 bases and 7 bases, in that order; junction bases with no gene match: 4. The CDR3 is made up of 12 amino acids. Germline V lookup: CDR1 SEHNR, CDR2 FQNEAQ (reference sequence). For the CDR3, the DNA is TGTGCCAGCAGTTCCGCGGGGGGGGAGCAGTACTTC. As protein: CASSSAGGEQYF.

The V and J genes are TRBV13 and TRBJ2-1; TRBD1 is a possible D gene (5 bases). Germline V gives CDR1 PRHDT, CDR2 FYEKMQ (reference sequence). There are 14 residues in the CDR3. V was pared by 8 bases and J by 0 bases, with 11 bases between. CDR3 protein: CASLRADSYNEQFF. The DNA for the CDR3 is TGTGCCAGCCTCAGGGCAGACTCCTACAATGAGCAGTTCTTC.

The V and J genes are TRBV7-8 and TRBJ2-1; no definite D call. The CDR3 sequence is 11 residues long. In germline, CDR1 is SGHVS, CDR2 FQNEAQ. V dropped 5 bases and J dropped 5 bases, with 4 bases sitting between them. In DNA, the CDR3 is TGTGCCAGCAGCCTCAACAATGAGCAGTTCTTC. It specifies CASSLNNEQFF.